Following are 8 T cell receptor beta chains from one sample sequenced in a study of monozygotic twins with inflammatory bowel disease. One entry per CDR3 protein, without DNA, is what TCRdb gives after re-calling the 5' RACE reads. The sample spans approximately 330,000 distinct CDR3 sequences; the ten largest clones claim approximately 2%. The specimen sequenced was blood. All receptors come from a human donor with ulcerative colitis or Crohn's disease, or a healthy co-twin of an affected twin (not recorded which).

The chain recombines TRBV5-5 with TRBJ2-2; TCRdb's D call, TRBD2, is unchecked because there is no DNA. The CDR3 has 16 amino acids. Germline assignment: CDR1 SGHKS and CDR2 YYEKEE (reference sequence). CDR3 residues: CASSYTGTLNTGELFF.

This chain uses TRBV6-2 or TRBV6-3 with TRBJ2-7; TCRdb's D call of TRBD1 is untestable without DNA. CDR3 length: 14 amino acids. Germline V gene data show CDR1 as MNHEY and CDR2 as SVGEGT. The chain's CDR3 is CASSPPGLSYEQYF.

The chain recombines TRBV30 with TRBJ2-3; with no DNA, the TCRdb D assignment of TRBD1 cannot be verified. The germline gives CDR1 GTSNPN, CDR2 SVGIG (reference sequence). This CDR3 region has 15 residues. Here the CDR3 reads CAWSPGAIRTDTQYF.

J is TRBJ2-7 and V is TRBV20-1; TCRdb designates TRBD1, a call that cannot be tested without DNA. In germline, CDR1 is DFQATT, CDR2 SNEGSKA (reference sequence). The CDR3 contains 16 residues. CDR3 loop: CSARVSETGSTYEQYF.

The rearrangement uses TRBV20-1 and TRBJ1-2; TCRdb's assignment of TRBD1 cannot be checked, as there is no DNA. The CDR3 covers 17 residues. Germline V gene sequence: CDR1 DFQATT, CDR2 SNEGSKA (reference sequence). The CDR3 protein is CSARPGQDLRGNYGYTF.

J is TRBJ2-3 and V is TRBV7-8; the D gene TCRdb calls, TRBD2, cannot be checked with no DNA. There are 15 residues in the CDR3. Germline V lookup: CDR1 SGHVS, CDR2 FQNEAQ. This chain's CDR3 is CASTLTSGSTDTQYF.

According to its frequency, this clonotype is medium-sized. The V call is TRBV19, the J call TRBJ2-5; TCRdb calls TRBD2, which cannot be checked without DNA. The CDR3 extends over 14 amino acids. Germline V gene sequence: CDR1 LNHDA, CDR2 SQIVND (reference sequence). This CDR3 is CASSILGELETQYF. Looking up the rest from reference TRBV19 and TRBJ2-5 gives the full variable domain: DGGITQSPKYLFRKEGQNVTLSCEQNLNHDAMYWYRQDPGQGLRLIYYSQIVNDFQKGDIAEGYSVSREKKESFPLTVTSAQKNPTAFYLCASSILGELETQYFGPGTRLLVL.

The rearrangement uses TRBV20-1 and TRBJ2-1; no DNA is available, so the TRBD1 call from TCRdb remains unchecked. This CDR3 region has 19 residues. The germline V gene has CDR1 DFQATT and CDR2 SNEGSKA (reference sequence). This CDR3 is CSARSDLGGRHLPLNEQFF.